This passage covers 9 T cell receptor beta chains from one sample sequenced in a study of blood T cell repertoires in COVID-19 (TCRdb year 2020). Libraries came from the immunoSEQ multiplex PCR assay. Imported from immuneACCESS, the table was reduced by TCRdb to in-frame sequences with V and J called. These copies leave out some clones; in studies compared against another copy, an unresolved V gene accounts for under half, and the cause of the remainder is not known. The sample table holds some 270,000 clones, of which 80% to 90% were seen once. The ten largest account for around 10% of the sample. The sample taken for sequencing was peripheral blood. The source is a woman aged 70 to 79 with acute or convalescent COVID-19.

The genes are TRBV5-1 and TRBJ2-1; 7 bases fit TRBD1. CDR3 length: 17 amino acids. The junction had 11 bases not matched to a gene; V was cut back by 3 bases and J by 2 bases. Germline V gene sequence: CDR1 SGHRS, CDR2 YFSETQ. In DNA, the CDR3 is TGCGCCAGCAGCTCTTACATTAGGACAGGCGCCTACAATGAGCAGTTCTTC. Amino acids: CASSSYIRTGAYNEQFF.

The chain carries TRBV6-6 and TRBJ2-5, with D tentatively TRBD2 (5 bases). V shed 8 bases and J shed 5 bases, with 12 bases lying between them. This CDR3 is 12 amino acids long. The germline CDR1 and CDR2 sequences are MNHNY and SVGAGI (reference sequence). In DNA form, the CDR3 reads TGTGCCAGCTCCGGGGTAGGGGAGACCCAGTACTTC. This translates into CASSGVGETQYF.

The chain links TRBV7-9 to TRBJ1-1; D uncertain. Trimming removed 1 base from V and 4 bases from J, with 16 bases in between. The CDR3 is 16 residues long. The germline V gene encodes CDR1 SEHNR and CDR2 FQNEAQ (reference sequence). CDR3 protein: CASSLGASMTLTEAFF. DNA of the CDR3: TGTGCCAGCAGCTTAGGGGCGTCAATGACCCTCACTGAAGCTTTCTTT.

The chain uses TRBV2 and TRBJ1-2; possibly TRBD1 for D (5 bases). CDR1 is SNHLY and CDR2 is FYNNEI in the germline V gene. Trimming took 5 bases from V and 4 from J, leaving 11 bases between them. The CDR3 sequence is 13 residues long. Here the CDR3 DNA reads TGTGCCAGCAGTACGACAGAAATCTATGGCTACACCTTC. As protein: CASSTTEIYGYTF.

The chain employs TRBV6-5 and TRBJ2-7; a possible D gene is TRBD2 (5 bases). This CDR3 spans 14 amino acids. Trimming took off 2 bases at V and 2 bases at J, with 10 bases between the two ends. Germline V gives CDR1 MNHEY, CDR2 SVGAGI. The CDR3 loop is CASSYASGPYEQYF. CDR3 nucleotide sequence: TGTGCCAGCAGTTACGCGAGCGGACCCTACGAGCAGTACTTC.

V and J are TRBV3-1 (or the pseudogene TRBV3-2) and TRBJ1-5, with D tentatively TRBD1 (5 bases). CDR1 is LGHDT, CDR2 YNNKEL, per germline (reference sequence). With 4 bases removed from V and 1 base from J, the gap between germline ends came to 11 bases. CDR3 length equals 15 residues. Here the CDR3 reads CASSPLGGSNQPQHF. The CDR3 bases are TGTGCCAGCAGCCCCCTCGGGGGAAGCAATCAGCCCCAGCATTTT.

The V call is TRBV5-6, the J call TRBJ1-6; D uncertain. V lost 0 bases and J 0 bases, leaving 10 bases between the germline ends. CDR1 SGHDT and CDR2 YYEEEE come from the germline V gene. The CDR3 loop spans 17 amino acids. CDR3 nucleotide sequence: TGTGCCAGCAGCTTGGTTTCGGGGAGCTCCTATAATTCACCCCTCCACTTT. This sequence encodes CASSLVSGSSYNSPLHF.

The chain carries TRBV4-1 and TRBJ2-7; 7 bases map to TRBD1. The CDR3 is made up of 15 amino acids. Per germline, CDR1 MGHRA and CDR2 YSYEKL. V lost 3 bases to trimming and J lost 1 base; unmatched junction nucleotides: 6. The DNA for the CDR3 is TGCGCCAGCAGCCAGGGACAGTCGCCGTCCTACGAGCAGTACTTC. Protein: CASSQGQSPSYEQYF.

The V call is TRBV6-5, the J call TRBJ2-7; 11 bases are a match to TRBD1. V lost 10 bases and J lost 4; bases outside the gene matches: 3. The CDR3 length is 12 residues. Germline-derived CDR1 and CDR2 are MNHEY and SVGAGI. This CDR3 is CATRDRGYEQYF. The CDR3 DNA is TGTGCCACCCGGGACAGGGGGTACGAGCAGTACTTC.